Following are 23 T cell receptor beta chains from one sample sequenced in a study of CD8 T cells in ankylosing spondylitis. TCRdb recomputed calls from the 5' RACE reads with MiXCR, one row per CDR3 protein. Of more than 150,000 distinct CDR3 sequences listed, 10% to 15% are singletons. Input material: blood, either unsorted or a sorted T cell fraction (not recorded which). The receptors were sampled from a male donor with ankylosing spondylitis or in good health (not recorded which).

The chain uses TRBV2 and TRBJ2-3; TRBD1 is a possible D gene (5 bases). V gave up 2 bases and J gave up 6 bases, with 15 bases separating them. Germline CDR1 reads SNHLY; CDR2 reads FYNNEI. The CDR3 is 15 amino acids. CDR3 nucleotides: TGTGCCAGCAGTGAAATTGGGGCGGATTCGGATACGCAGTATTTT. This translates into CASSEIGADSDTQYF.

V gene TRBV27 combines with J gene TRBJ1-6; 8 bases align to TRBD1. Trimming cost V 2 bases and J 5 bases; bases outside gene matches: 2. CDR3 length: 15 residues. Germline values: CDR1 MNHEY, CDR2 SMNVEV (reference sequence). In DNA form, the CDR3 reads TGTGCCAGCAGTTTACAGGGGGCCCATAATTCACCCCTCCACTTT. The encoded protein is CASSLQGAHNSPLHF.

This clonotype was observed at least ten times. This rearrangement joins TRBV5-1 to TRBJ2-7, with 7 bases aligning to TRBD1. CDR1 SGHRS and CDR2 YFSETQ come from the germline V gene. The CDR3 has 17 amino acids. J was trimmed by 4 bases and V by 1 base; bases with no gene match: 14. This chain's CDR3 is CASSLSQPGQQRYEQYF. In nucleotides, the CDR3 is TGCGCCAGCAGCTTGAGTCAGCCGGGACAGCAAAGGTACGAGCAGTACTTC. Full variable domain (rest looked up from reference TRBV5-1 and TRBJ2-7): KAGVTQTPRYLIKTRGQQVTLSCSPISGHRSVSWYQQTPGQGLQFLFEYFSETQRNKGNFPGRFSGRQFSNSRSEMNVSTLELGDSALYLCASSLSQPGQQRYEQYFGPGTRLTVT.

This clonotype was recorded a few times. CDR3 residues: CATLPQLAGGYEQYF. The DNA for the CDR3 is TGTGCCACCCTCCCGCAACTAGCGGGAGGTTACGAGCAGTACTTC. This chain links TRBV10-3 with TRBJ2-7; 12 positions match TRBD2. V lost 10 bases to trimming and J lost 4 bases; unmatched junction nucleotides: 11. This CDR3 is 15 amino acids long. Germline V gene lookup returns CDR1 ENHRY and CDR2 SYGVKD.

This clonotype was observed many times. This chain connects TRBV12-3 or TRBV12-4 to TRBJ2-7; 10 nucleotides agree with TRBD2. The CDR3 extends over 17 amino acids. With 8 bases clipped from V and 3 bases from J, the junction kept 16 bases outside the gene matches. CDR3 in amino acids: CASGATSGVGLYYEQYF. The CDR3 nucleotides are TGTGCCAGCGGAGCCACTAGCGGGGTAGGGTTGTACTACGAGCAGTACTTC.

The rearrangement links TRBV19 to TRBJ2-3; tentatively, D is TRBD1 (6 bases). There are 17 residues in the CDR3. CDR1 and CDR2 from the germline V gene are LNHDA and SQIVND (reference sequence). Trimming cost V 4 bases and J 0 bases, with 17 bases left between them. This CDR3 is CASSTPDRPYSTDTQYF. The CDR3 nucleotides are TGTGCCAGTAGTACCCCGGACAGACCCTATAGCACAGATACGCAGTATTTT.

This rearrangement joins TRBV6-1 to TRBJ2-1, with 10 bases aligning to TRBD2. This CDR3 region has 16 residues. Germline V lookup: CDR1 MNHNS, CDR2 SASEGT. With 8 bases clipped from V and 8 bases from J, the junction kept 15 bases outside the gene matches. As DNA, the CDR3 is TGTGCCAGCTCTTTCCACAGCGGGAGGGGAAGGCATGAGCAGTTCTTC. Its protein is CASSFHSGRGRHEQFF.

This clonotype was picked up a small number of times. The chain employs TRBV20-1 and TRBJ1-5; D is unclear. Germline values: CDR1 DFQATT, CDR2 SNEGSKA (reference sequence). CDR3 size: 14 residues. Trimming removed 1 base at V and 2 bases at J, with 9 bases between. This CDR3 is CSARGAVGNQPQHF. The CDR3 coding sequence is TGCAGTGCTAGAGGGGCGGTTGGCAATCAGCCCCAGCATTTT.

Ten or more counts support this clonotype. The CDR3 spells CASSYSPGGYGYTF. The CDR3 nucleotides are TGTGCCAGCAGTTACTCACCAGGGGGCTATGGCTACACCTTC. The chain uses TRBV6-5 and TRBJ1-2, with TRBD1 identical over 7 bases. The trim removed 0 bases at V and 4 bases at J, leaving 2 bases unmatched. CDR1 is MNHEY and CDR2 is SVGAGI in the germline V gene. This CDR3 is built from 14 residues.

This clonotype was observed many times. The chain recombines TRBV10-3 with TRBJ2-7; 9 nucleotides align to TRBD1. Germline V CDR1 and CDR2: ENHRY, SYGVKD. The CDR3 contains 12 residues. Trimming cost V 6 bases and J 7 bases; bases outside gene matches: 4. The CDR3 region is CAIRTGGGEQYF. The CDR3 DNA follows: TGTGCCATCAGAACAGGGGGCGGAGAGCAGTACTTC.

This sequence joins TRBV7-6 and TRBJ2-5; 12 nucleotides align to TRBD2. The junction had 7 bases not matched to a gene; V was cut back by 2 bases and J by 6 bases. Germline V gene data show CDR1 as SGHVS and CDR2 as FNYEAQ. The CDR3 has 16 amino acids. In nucleotides, the CDR3 is TGTGCCAGCAGCTTACCGACTAGCGGGAGTCTGAAGACCCAGTACTTC. Its translation is CASSLPTSGSLKTQYF.

V gene TRBV6-4 combines with J gene TRBJ2-3; D call uncertain. The CDR3 covers 13 residues. Trimming took off 0 bases at V and 3 bases at J, with 4 bases between the two ends. CDR1 is MRHNA and CDR2 is SNTAGT in the germline V gene. CDR3 coding DNA: TGTGCCAGCAGTGACTCGCCAACAGATACGCAGTATTTT. The encoded protein is CASSDSPTDTQYF.

This clonotype was detected many times. Its ends do not fully match the called genes, so a read error is possible. The chain is built from TRBV10-2 and TRBJ1-5; D gene uncertain. This CDR3 is built from 12 residues. In germline, CDR1 is WSHSY, CDR2 SAAADI. The CDR3 here is CASSESPFPKAF. In DNA, the CDR3 is TGCGCCAGCAGTGAGTCCCCTTTCCCTAAGGCTTTT.

This clonotype was found many times. This chain uses TRBV12-3 or TRBV12-4 with TRBJ2-1; D perhaps matches TRBD1 (6 bases). Trimming pared 8 bases from V and 15 bases from J, leaving 17 bases between. There are 11 residues in the CDR3. The CDR3 nucleotides are TGTGCCAGCGCGGACAGTTACGACAGGTTCTTC. It is translated as CASADSYDRFF.

This clonotype was detected a few times. V gene TRBV12-5 combines with J gene TRBJ2-7; D might be TRBD2 (6 bases). CDR3 length: 15 amino acids. Germline V lookup: CDR1 LGHNT, CDR2 FRNRAP. V lost 3 bases to trimming and J lost 1 base, with 13 bases between them. The CDR3 is CASGFGGTGSYEQYF. The DNA for the CDR3 is TGTGCTAGTGGTTTCGGGGGTACTGGTTCCTACGAGCAGTACTTC.

CDR3 nucleotide sequence: TGCGCCATCCCGGAAAGAGGACCCCGGGGAAGCAATCAGCCCCAGCATTTT. It specifies CAIPERGPRGSNQPQHF. The chain is built from TRBV10-1 and TRBJ1-5; no definite D call. Germline lookup yields CDR1 WNHNN and CDR2 SYGVQD (reference sequence). The CDR3 has 17 residues. V lost 10 bases, J lost 1 base, and 23 bases lay in between.

In this sample, this clonotype turned up many times. The V call is TRBV12-3 or TRBV12-4, the J call TRBJ2-7; 10 bases match TRBD2. This CDR3 comprises 15 residues. V lost 5 bases and J lost 4; bases outside the gene matches: 8. The CDR3 sequence is CASSAKLAGLYEQYF. The CDR3 nucleotides read TGTGCCAGCAGTGCTAAACTAGCGGGGTTATACGAGCAGTACTTC.

In its sample, this clonotype was seen a few times. The chain recombines TRBV2 with TRBJ2-1, with unresolved D. The CDR3 loop spans 16 amino acids. Germline V gives CDR1 SNHLY, CDR2 FYNNEI. V was clipped by 6 bases and J by 7 bases, with 22 bases between them. The CDR3 reads CASSGPGRMLGNEQFF. The CDR3 DNA sequence: TGTGCCAGCAGCGGTCCGGGCCGTATGCTGGGGAATGAGCAGTTCTTC.

This sequence joins TRBV21-1 and TRBJ2-7; the tabulated D call, TRBD1, remains unverified against the DNA. TRBV21-1 is a recognized pseudogene. The CDR3 consists of 15 residues. This CDR3 is CASSKRDRGAYEQYF. The CDR3 DNA reads as TGTGCCAGCAGCAAAAGAGACAGGGGGGCGTACGAGCAGTACTTC.

This clonotype was detected only a few times. The rearrangement joins TRBV5-1 to TRBJ1-4; D not resolved. Looked up from germline, CDR1 is SGHRS and CDR2 is YFSETQ. V was cut by 0 bases and J by 5 bases, with 8 bases left in between. CDR3 size: 14 residues. The CDR3 is CASSLGGVNEKLFF. In DNA form, the CDR3 reads TGCGCCAGCAGCTTGGGGGGTGTGAATGAAAAACTGTTTTTT.

The V and J genes are TRBV27 and TRBJ2-3; 13 bases agree with TRBD2. The germline V gene has CDR1 MNHEY and CDR2 SMNVEV (reference sequence). V shed 4 bases and J 0 bases; nucleotides not matched to a gene: 7. The CDR3 contains 18 residues. The DNA for the CDR3 is TGTGCCAGCAGTTCAGTACTAGCGGGGGGGCCGAGCACAGATACGCAGTATTTT. This codes for CASSSVLAGGPSTDTQYF.

This clonotype was detected a few times. The genes are TRBV12-3 or TRBV12-4 and TRBJ2-5; 9 nucleotides align to TRBD2. The length of the CDR3 is 16 residues. The J segment lost 0 bases and the V segment lost 6 bases, leaving 8 bases of the junction unmatched. The CDR3 nucleotides are TGTGCCAGCAGCCCATTGACTAGCGGCTACCAAGAGACCCAGTACTTC. Protein: CASSPLTSGYQETQYF.

This clonotype was counted only a few times. The chain joins TRBV27 to TRBJ2-1; 7 bases fit TRBD1. J gave up 6 bases and V 8 bases, and 4 bases lay outside the gene matches. Germline CDR1 reads MNHEY; CDR2 reads SMNVEV (reference sequence). The CDR3 sequence is 12 residues long. The CDR3: CASQSGGNEQFF. The CDR3 DNA reads TGTGCCAGCCAATCAGGGGGCAATGAGCAGTTCTTC.